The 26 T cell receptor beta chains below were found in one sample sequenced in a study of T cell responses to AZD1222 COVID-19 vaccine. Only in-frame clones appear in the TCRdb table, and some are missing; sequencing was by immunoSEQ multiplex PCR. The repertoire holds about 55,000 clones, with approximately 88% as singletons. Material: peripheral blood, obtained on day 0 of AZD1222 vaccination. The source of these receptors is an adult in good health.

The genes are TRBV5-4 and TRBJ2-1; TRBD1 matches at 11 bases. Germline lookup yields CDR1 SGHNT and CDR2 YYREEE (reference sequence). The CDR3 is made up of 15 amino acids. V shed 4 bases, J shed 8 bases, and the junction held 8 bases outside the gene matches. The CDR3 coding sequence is TGTGCCAGCAGCCGGGACAGGGGGTACCACGATGAGCAGTTCTTC. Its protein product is CASSRDRGYHDEQFF.

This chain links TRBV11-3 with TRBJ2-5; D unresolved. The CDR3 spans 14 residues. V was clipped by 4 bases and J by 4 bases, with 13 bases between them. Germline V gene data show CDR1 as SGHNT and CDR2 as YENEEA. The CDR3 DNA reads TGTGCCAGCAGCTCGGAACTACGGCTAGAGACCCAGTACTTC. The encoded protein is CASSSELRLETQYF.

The CDR3 spells CASSPDINTEAFF. The DNA of the CDR3 is TGTGCCAGCAGCCCTGACATTAACACTGAAGCTTTCTTT. The rearrangement joins TRBV2 to TRBJ1-1; D is undetermined. The CDR3 extends over 13 amino acids. Germline V gene data show CDR1 as SNHLY and CDR2 as FYNNEI. Deletions cut 6 bases from V and 2 bases from J, with 10 bases between.

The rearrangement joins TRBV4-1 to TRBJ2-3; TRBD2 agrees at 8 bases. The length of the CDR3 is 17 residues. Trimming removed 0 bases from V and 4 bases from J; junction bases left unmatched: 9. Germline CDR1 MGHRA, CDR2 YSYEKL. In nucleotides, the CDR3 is TGCGCCAGCAGCCAAGATTCGGAGCGGGAGTTTGCAGATACGCAGTATTTT. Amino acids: CASSQDSEREFADTQYF.

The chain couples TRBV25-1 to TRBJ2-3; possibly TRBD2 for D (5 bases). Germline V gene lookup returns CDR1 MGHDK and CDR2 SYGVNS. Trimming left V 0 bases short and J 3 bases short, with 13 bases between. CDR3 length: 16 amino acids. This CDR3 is CASSEYGSSSTDTQYF. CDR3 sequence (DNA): TGTGCCAGCAGTGAATACGGGTCTAGCTCTACAGATACGCAGTATTTT.

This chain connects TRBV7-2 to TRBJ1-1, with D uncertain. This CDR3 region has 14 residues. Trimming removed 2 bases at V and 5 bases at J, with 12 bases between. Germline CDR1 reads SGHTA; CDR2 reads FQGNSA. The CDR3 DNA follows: TGTGCCAGCAGCTTATGGGGATTAGGAACTGAAGCTTTCTTT. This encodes CASSLWGLGTEAFF.

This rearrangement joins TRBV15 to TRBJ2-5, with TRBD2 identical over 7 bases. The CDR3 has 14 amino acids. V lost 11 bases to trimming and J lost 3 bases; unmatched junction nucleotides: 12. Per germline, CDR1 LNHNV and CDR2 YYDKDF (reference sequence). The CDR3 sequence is CALGGRDYEETQYF. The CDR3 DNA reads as TGTGCCCTCGGCGGCCGGGACTATGAAGAGACCCAGTACTTC.

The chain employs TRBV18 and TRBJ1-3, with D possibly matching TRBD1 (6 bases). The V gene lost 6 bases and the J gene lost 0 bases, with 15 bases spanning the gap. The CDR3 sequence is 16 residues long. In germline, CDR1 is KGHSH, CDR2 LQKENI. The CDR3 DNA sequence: TGTGCCAGCTCCTCGGACAGAACGAGCTCTGGAAACACCATATATTTT. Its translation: CASSSDRTSSGNTIYF.

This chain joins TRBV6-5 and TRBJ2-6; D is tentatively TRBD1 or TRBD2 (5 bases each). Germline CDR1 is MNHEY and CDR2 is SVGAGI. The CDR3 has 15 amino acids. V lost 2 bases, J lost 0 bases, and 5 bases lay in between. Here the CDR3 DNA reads TGTGCCAGCAGTTACGGGGGCTCTGGGGCCAACGTCCTGACTTTC. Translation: CASSYGGSGANVLTF.

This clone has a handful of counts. CDR3: CAWSQADRPSYGYTF. CDR3 nucleotide sequence: TGTGCCTGGAGCCAAGCCGACAGGCCCTCCTATGGCTACACCTTC. The rearrangement joins TRBV30 to TRBJ1-2; D is possibly TRBD1 (6 bases). The CDR3 covers 15 residues. CDR1 GTSNPN and CDR2 SVGIG come from the germline V gene (reference sequence). Trimming left V 3 bases short and J 4 bases short, with 18 bases between.

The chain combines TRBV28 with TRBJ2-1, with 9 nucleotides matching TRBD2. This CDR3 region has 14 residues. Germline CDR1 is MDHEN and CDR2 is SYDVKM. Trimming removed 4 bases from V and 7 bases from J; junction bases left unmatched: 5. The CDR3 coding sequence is TGTGCCAGCAGTTCTGCGGGAGGGCGTAATGAGCAGTTCTTC. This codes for CASSSAGGRNEQFF.

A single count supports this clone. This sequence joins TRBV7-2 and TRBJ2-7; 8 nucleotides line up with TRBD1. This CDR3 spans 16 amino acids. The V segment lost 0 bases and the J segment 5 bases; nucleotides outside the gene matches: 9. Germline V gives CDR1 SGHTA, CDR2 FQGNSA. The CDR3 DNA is TGTGCCAGCAGCTTAGCTTTGACAGGGGCTGGGGACGAGCAGTACTTC. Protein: CASSLALTGAGDEQYF. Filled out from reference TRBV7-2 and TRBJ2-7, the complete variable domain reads GAGVSQSPSNKVTEKGKDVELRCDPISGHTALYWYRQSLGQGLEFLIYFQGNSAPDKSGLPSDRFSAERTGGSVSTLTIQRTQQEDSAVYLCASSLALTGAGDEQYFGPGTRLTVT.

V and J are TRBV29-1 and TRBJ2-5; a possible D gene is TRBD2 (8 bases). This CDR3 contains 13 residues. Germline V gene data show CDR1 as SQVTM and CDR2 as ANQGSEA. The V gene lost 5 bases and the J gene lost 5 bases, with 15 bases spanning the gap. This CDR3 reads CSVWTSRGETQYF. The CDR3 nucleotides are TGCAGCGTTTGGACTAGCAGGGGGGAGACCCAGTACTTC.

CDR3 DNA sequence: TGCGCCAGCAGTGAGTTGACTAGCGGGAGGGCCTTCTACAATGAGCAGTTCTTC. Protein product: CASSELTSGRAFYNEQFF. The chain recombines TRBV10-2 with TRBJ2-1, with 14 positions matching TRBD2. The CDR3 has 18 amino acids. Per germline, CDR1 WSHSY and CDR2 SAAADI. V lost 1 base and J lost 3; bases outside the gene matches: 5.

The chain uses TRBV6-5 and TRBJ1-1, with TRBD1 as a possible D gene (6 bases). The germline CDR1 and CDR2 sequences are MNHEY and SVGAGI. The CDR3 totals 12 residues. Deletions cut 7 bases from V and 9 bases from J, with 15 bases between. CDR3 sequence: CASTPRGTQAFF. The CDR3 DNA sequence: TGTGCCAGCACCCCTAGGGGGACTCAAGCTTTCTTT.

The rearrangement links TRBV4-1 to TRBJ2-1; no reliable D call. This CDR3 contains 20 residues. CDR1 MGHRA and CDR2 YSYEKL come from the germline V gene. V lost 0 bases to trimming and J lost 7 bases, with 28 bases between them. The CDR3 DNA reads TGCGCCAGCAGCCAAGAGATGTTTGGCCTTGGGCTTCCCTTTGAAAATGAGCAGTTCTTC. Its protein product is CASSQEMFGLGLPFENEQFF.

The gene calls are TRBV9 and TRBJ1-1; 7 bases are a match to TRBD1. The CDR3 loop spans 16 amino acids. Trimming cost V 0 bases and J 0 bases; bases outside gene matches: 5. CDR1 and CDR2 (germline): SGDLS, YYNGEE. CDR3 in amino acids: CASSVAPGTVNTEAFF. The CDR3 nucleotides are TGTGCCAGCAGCGTAGCACCCGGGACAGTGAACACTGAAGCTTTCTTT.

The CDR3 spells CASRRDESNYGYTF. As DNA, the CDR3 is TGTGCCAGCCGCAGGGATGAATCTAACTATGGCTACACCTTC. The chain couples TRBV28 to TRBJ1-2, with D perhaps TRBD1 (5 bases). The CDR3 totals 14 residues. Trimming left V 8 bases short and J 0 bases short, with 13 bases between. Germline assignment: CDR1 MDHEN and CDR2 SYDVKM.

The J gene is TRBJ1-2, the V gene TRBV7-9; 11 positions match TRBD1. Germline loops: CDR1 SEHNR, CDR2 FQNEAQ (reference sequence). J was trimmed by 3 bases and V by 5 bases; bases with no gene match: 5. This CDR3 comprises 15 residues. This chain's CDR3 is CASSDRDRGDYGYTF. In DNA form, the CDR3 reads TGTGCCAGCAGCGATCGGGACAGGGGGGACTATGGCTACACCTTC.

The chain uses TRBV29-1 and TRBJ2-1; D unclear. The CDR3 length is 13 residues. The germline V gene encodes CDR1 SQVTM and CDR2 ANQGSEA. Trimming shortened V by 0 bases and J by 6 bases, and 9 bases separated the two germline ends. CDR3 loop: CSVEDYSLNEQFF. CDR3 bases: TGCAGCGTTGAAGACTATAGCCTCAATGAGCAGTTCTTC.

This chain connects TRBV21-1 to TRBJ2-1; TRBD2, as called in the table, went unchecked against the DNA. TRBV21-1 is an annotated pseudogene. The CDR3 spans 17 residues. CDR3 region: CASKGGTSGPSYNEQFF. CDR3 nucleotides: TGTGCCAGCAAAGGCGGGACTAGCGGACCCTCCTACAATGAGCAGTTCTTC.

The CDR3 DNA reads as TGCAGCGTTGAGCGACCCAACACCGGGGAGCTGTTTTTT. It yields the protein CSVERPNTGELFF. The chain carries TRBV29-1 and TRBJ2-2; D uncertain. The CDR3 sequence is 13 residues long. Looked up from germline, CDR1 is SQVTM and CDR2 is ANQGSEA. The V end lost 3 bases, the J end lost 2 bases, and 7 bases lay between the germline ends.

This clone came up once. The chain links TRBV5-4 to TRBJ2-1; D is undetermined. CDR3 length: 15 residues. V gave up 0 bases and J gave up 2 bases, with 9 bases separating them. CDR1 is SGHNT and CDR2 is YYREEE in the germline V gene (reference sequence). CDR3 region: CASSLGGPAYNEQFF. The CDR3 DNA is TGTGCCAGCAGCTTGGGCGGACCGGCCTACAATGAGCAGTTCTTC.

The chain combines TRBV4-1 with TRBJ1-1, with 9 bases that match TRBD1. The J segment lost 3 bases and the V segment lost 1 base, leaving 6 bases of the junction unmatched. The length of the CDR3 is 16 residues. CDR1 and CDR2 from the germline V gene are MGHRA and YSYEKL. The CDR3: CASSQGPDRGHTEAFF. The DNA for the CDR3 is TGCGCCAGCAGCCAAGGGCCGGACAGGGGACACACTGAAGCTTTCTTT.

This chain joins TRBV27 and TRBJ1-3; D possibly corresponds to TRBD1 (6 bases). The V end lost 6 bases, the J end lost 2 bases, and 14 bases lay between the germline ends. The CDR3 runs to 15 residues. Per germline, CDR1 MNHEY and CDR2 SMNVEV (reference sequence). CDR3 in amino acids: CASRITGLAGNTIYF. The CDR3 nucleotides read TGTGCCAGCAGGATCACAGGGCTGGCTGGAAACACCATATATTTT.

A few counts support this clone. Here the CDR3 DNA reads TGTGCCAGCAGTTACTCCCGGACAGGGGCGGGGAACACCATATATTTT. This sequence encodes CASSYSRTGAGNTIYF. The chain combines TRBV6-5 with TRBJ1-3, with 9 nucleotides matching TRBD1. CDR3 length equals 16 residues. J lost 7 bases, V lost 0 bases, and 7 bases had no gene match. Germline CDR1 reads MNHEY; CDR2 reads SVGAGI.